This T cell receptor beta chain was obtained from a study of blood T cell repertoires in COVID-19. Study overall: Whether acute or convalescent, the COVID-19 samples came from the United States, Italy and Spain. T cells, B-cell-depleted T cells, or PBMCs provided the cDNA or gDNA that served as material.

The germline V and J ends were trimmed by 1 base and 4 bases, with 22 bases remaining between them. The CDR3 runs 18 residues. CDR1 and CDR2 from the germline V gene are SGHNT and YYREEE (reference sequence). In the authors' workflow: Nucleated cell number was recorded as an estimate derived from reference gene primer amplification. TCRdb's table, derived via immunoSEQ multiplex PCR, lists solely in-frame clones and lacks some. V, J and clone size reflect that table, while D and trimming were determined from the DNA. Of 85,000 to 95,000 clones listed, roughly 90% were seen once; the top ten hold approximately 5.4%.

This receptor was identified in a man aged 60-69 years with COVID-19, enrolled during active disease. This chain uses TRBV5-4 with TRBJ2-3; D might be TRBD2 (7 bases). Sequencing input: peripheral blood. The chain's CDR3 is CASSLSLTGGAGSDTQYF. Written as DNA, the CDR3 is TGTGCCAGCAGCTTGTCGCTCACGGGGGGCGCAGGGTCAGATACGCAGTATTTT.